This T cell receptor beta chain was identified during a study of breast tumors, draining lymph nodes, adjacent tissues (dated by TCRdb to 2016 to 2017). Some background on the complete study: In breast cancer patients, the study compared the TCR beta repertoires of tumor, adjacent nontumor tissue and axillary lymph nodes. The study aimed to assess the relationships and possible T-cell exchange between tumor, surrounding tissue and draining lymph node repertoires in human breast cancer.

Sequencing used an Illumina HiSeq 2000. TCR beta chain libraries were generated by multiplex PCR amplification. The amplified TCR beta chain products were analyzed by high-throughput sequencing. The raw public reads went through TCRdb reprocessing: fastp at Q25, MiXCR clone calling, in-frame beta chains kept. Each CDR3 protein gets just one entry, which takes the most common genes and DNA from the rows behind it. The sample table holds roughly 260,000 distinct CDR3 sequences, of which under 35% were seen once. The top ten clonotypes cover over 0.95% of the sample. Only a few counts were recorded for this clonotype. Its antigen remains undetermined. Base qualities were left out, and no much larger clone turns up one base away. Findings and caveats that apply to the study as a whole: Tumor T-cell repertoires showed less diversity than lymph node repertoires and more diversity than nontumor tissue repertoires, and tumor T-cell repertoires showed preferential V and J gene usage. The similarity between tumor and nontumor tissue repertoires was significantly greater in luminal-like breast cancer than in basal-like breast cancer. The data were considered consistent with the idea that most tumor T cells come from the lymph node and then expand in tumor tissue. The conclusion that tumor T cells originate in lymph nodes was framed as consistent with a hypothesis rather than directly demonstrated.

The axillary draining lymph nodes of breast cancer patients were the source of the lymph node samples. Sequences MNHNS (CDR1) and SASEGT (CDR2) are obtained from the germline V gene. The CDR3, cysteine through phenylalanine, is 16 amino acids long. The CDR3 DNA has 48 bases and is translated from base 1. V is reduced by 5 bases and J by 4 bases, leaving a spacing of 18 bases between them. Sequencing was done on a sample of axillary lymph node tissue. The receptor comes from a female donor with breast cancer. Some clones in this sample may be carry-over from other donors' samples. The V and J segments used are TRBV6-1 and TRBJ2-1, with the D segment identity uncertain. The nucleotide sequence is TGTGCCAGCAGTCAAGTCGACTGGGTGTCTTACAATGAGCAGTTCTTC. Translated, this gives CASSQVDWVSYNEQFF.